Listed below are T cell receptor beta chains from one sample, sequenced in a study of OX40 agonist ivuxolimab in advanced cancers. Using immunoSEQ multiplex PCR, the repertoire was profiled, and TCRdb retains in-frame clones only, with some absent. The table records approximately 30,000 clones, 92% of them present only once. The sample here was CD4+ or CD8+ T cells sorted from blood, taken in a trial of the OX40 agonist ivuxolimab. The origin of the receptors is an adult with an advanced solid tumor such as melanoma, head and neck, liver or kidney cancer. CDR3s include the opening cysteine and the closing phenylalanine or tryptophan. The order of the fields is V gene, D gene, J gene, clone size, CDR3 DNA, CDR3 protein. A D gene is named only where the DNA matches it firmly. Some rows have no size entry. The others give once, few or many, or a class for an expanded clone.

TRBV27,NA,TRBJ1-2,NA,TGTGCCAGCAGTTTCGGTCGTGAATATGGCTACACCTTC,CASSFGREYGYTF
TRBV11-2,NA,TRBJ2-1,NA,TGTGCCAGCAGCTTAGCCCCCCTGGGGTTATACAATGAGCAGTTCTTC,CASSLAPLGLYNEQFF
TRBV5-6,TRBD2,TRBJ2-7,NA,TGTGCCAGCAGTCACGGACTAGCGGGATCCTACGAGCAGTACTTC,CASSHGLAGSYEQYF
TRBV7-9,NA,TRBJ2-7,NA,TGTGCCAGCAGTCCATCCGGAGGTTCCTACGAGCAGTACTTC,CASSPSGGSYEQYF
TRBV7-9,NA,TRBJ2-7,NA,TGTGCCAGCAGCTTGTCCGGACAGTTCTACGAGCAGTACTTC,CASSLSGQFYEQYF
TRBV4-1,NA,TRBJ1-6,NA,TGCGCCAGCAGCCAAGAAGTGGGGCTGCGGGTTTCACCCCTCCACTTT,CASSQEVGLRVSPLHF
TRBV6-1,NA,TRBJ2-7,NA,TGTGCCAGCAGTGAACTGGGCACTTCCTACGAGCAGTACTTC,CASSELGTSYEQYF
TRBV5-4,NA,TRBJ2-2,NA,TGTGCCAGCAGCCCCGCAGGTGGCGGGGAGCTGTTTTTT,CASSPAGGGELFF
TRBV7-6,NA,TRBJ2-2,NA,TGTGCCAGCAGCCCCCTCTCGGGGAACACCGGGGAGCTGTTTTTT,CASSPLSGNTGELFF
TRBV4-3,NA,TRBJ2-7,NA,TGCGCCAGCAGCCAGAGAACAGAGTCCTACGAGCAGTACTTC,CASSQRTESYEQYF
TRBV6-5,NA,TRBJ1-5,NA,TGTGCCAGCAGTTATACGGGACAAAATCAGCCCCAGCATTTT,CASSYTGQNQPQHF
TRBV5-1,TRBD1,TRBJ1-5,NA,TGCGCCAGCAGCTTTACAGGGGATAAGCCCCAGCATTTT,CASSFTGDKPQHF
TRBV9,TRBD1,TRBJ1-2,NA,TGTGCCAGCAGCGTAGCCGACCGGACAGGGTATGGCTACACCTTC,CASSVADRTGYGYTF
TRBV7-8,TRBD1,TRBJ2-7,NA,TGTGCCAGCAGCTTAGCGTGGGGACAGGAGAGCTCCTACGAGCAGTACTTC,CASSLAWGQESSYEQYF
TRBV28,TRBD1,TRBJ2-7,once,TGTGCCAGCCGCCGGGACAGCTCCTACGAGCAGTACTTC,CASRRDSSYEQYF
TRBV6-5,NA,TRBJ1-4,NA,TGTGCCAGCAGTTACAACCTGGGGGGAAAACTGTTTTTT,CASSYNLGGKLFF
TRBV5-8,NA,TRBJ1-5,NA,TGTGCCAGCAGCTTCGGAATAGGGGTTTCAAATCAGCCCCAGCATTTT,CASSFGIGVSNQPQHF
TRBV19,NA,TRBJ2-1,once,TGTGCCAGTAGTATCGCCAGGGCTAATGAGCAGTTCTTC,CASSIARANEQFF
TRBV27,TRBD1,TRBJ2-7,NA,TGTGCCAGCAGTATAACAGGGGGCACCCTTACCTACGAGCAGTACTTC,CASSITGGTLTYEQYF
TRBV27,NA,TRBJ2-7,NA,TGTGCCACTTCCCGGGACGGGTCCTACGAGCAGTACTTC,CATSRDGSYEQYF
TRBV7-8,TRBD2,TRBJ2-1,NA,TGTGCCTGCTTAGCGGGAGGTTCCTACAATGAGCAGTTCTTC,CACLAGGSYNEQFF
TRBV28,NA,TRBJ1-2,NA,TGTGCCAGCAGTCCTGGGCCAGCCGATGGCTACACCTTC,CASSPGPADGYTF
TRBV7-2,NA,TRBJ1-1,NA,TGTGCCAGCAGCCCCATACGAAACACTGAAGCTTTCTTT,CASSPIRNTEAFF
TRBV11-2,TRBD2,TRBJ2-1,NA,TGTGCCAGCACCCCATGGGGGGGGTTGCATGAGCAGTTCTTC,CASTPWGGLHEQFF
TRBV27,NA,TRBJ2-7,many,TGTGCCAGCAGTTACACAGGGGCGGGGGAGCAGTACTTC,CASSYTGAGEQYF
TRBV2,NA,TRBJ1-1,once,TGTGCCAGCAGTGAAAGGTACCGCTACACTGAAGCTTTCTTT,CASSERYRYTEAFF
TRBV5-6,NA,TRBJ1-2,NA,TGTGCCAGCAGCGCGGGCCATACTGACTATGGCTACACCTTC,CASSAGHTDYGYTF
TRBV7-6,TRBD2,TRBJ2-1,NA,TGTGCCAGCACCGGGACTAGCGCCCACAATGAGCAGTTCTTC,CASTGTSAHNEQFF
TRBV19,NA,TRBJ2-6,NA,TGTGCCAGTAGTATCGGGGGGGCCAACGTCCTGACTTTC,CASSIGGANVLTF
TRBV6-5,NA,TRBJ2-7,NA,TGTGCCAGCAGTTTACCGGATATCTCCTACGAGCAGTACTTC,CASSLPDISYEQYF
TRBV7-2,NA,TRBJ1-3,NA,TGTGCCAGCAGCTTAGATGGGACCTCTGGAAACACCATATATTTT,CASSLDGTSGNTIYF
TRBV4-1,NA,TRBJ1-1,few,TGCGCCAGCAGCCTCAGGGAGGGCACTGAAGCTTTCTTT,CASSLREGTEAFF
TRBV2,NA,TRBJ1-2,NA,TGTGCCAGCAGTGAAAGTCCGACAGATAACTATGGCTACACCTTC,CASSESPTDNYGYTF
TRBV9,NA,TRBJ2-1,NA,TGTGCCAGCAGCGCGGGATGGGCTGAGCAGTTCTTC,CASSAGWAEQFF
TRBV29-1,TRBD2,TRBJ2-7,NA,TGCAGCGCCCTTAGGCCGGGGGGCTACGAGCAGTACTTC,CSALRPGGYEQYF
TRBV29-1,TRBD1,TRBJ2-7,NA,TGCAGCGTTGAAGGAGGGGGCCATTACGAGCAGTACTTC,CSVEGGGHYEQYF
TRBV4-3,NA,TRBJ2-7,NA,TGCGCCAGCAGCCAAGAAGCCAGGACCTCCGAGCAGTACTTC,CASSQEARTSEQYF
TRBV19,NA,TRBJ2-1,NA,TGTGCCAGTAGTGATGGAGATGAGCAGTTCTTC,CASSDGDEQFF
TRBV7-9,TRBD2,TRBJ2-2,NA,TGTGCCAGCAGCCGTTGGGAGGTAGCGGGGACCGGGGAGCTGTTTTTT,CASSRWEVAGTGELFF
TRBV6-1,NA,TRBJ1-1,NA,TGTGCCAGCAGTGAAGTTTTGGGCGACGGAAACACTGAAGCTTTCTTT,CASSEVLGDGNTEAFF
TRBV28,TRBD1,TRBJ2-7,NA,TGTGCCAGCAGTTTCGGACAGGGGAGAACCCCCTACGAGCAGTACTTC,CASSFGQGRTPYEQYF
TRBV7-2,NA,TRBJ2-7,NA,TGTGCCAGCAGTTCAACAGGGTTCCACGAGCAGTACTTC,CASSSTGFHEQYF
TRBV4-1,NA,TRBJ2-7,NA,TGCGCCAGCAGCCATAGACAGGCCTCCTACGAGCAGTACTTC,CASSHRQASYEQYF
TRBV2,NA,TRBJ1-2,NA,TGTGCCAGCCTCCACAGCCCAGATGGGAACTATGGCTACACCTTC,CASLHSPDGNYGYTF
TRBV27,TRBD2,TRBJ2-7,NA,TGTGCCAGCAGTTTATTCCCTAGCGGATCCTACGAGCAGTACTTC,CASSLFPSGSYEQYF